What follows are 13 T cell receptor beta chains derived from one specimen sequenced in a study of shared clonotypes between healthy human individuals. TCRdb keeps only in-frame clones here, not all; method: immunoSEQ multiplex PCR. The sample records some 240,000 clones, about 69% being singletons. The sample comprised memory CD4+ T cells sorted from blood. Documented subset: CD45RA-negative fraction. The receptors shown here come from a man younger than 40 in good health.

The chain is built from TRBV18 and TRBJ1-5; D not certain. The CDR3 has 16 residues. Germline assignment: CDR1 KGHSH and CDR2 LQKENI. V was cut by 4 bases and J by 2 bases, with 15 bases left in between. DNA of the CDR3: TGTGCCAGCTCACAGGACCCGAGTTTAGGCAATCAGCCCCAGCATTTT. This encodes CASSQDPSLGNQPQHF.

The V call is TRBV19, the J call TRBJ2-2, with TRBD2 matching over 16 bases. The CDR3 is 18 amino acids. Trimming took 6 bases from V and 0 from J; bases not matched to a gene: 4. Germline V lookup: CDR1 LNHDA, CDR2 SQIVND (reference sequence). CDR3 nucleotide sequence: TGTGCCAGTAGGGGGACTAGCGGGAGGGCCGCGAACACCGGGGAGCTGTTTTTT. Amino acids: CASRGTSGRAANTGELFF.

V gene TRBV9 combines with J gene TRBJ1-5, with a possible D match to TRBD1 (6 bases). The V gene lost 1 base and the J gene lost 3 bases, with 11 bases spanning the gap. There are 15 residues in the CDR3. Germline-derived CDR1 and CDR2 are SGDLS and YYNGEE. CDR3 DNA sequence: TGTGCCAGCAGCGTATCTTCAGGGGTCAATCAGCCCCAGCATTTT. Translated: CASSVSSGVNQPQHF.

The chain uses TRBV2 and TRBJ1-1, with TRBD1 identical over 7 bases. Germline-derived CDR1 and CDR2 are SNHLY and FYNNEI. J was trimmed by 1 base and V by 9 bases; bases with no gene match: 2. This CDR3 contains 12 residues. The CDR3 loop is CARGTENTEAFF. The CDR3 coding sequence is TGTGCCAGGGGGACAGAGAACACTGAAGCTTTCTTT.

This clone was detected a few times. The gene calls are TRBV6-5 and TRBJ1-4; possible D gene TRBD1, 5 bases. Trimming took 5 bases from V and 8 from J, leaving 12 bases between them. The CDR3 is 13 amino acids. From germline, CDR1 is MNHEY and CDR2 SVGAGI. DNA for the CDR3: TGTGCCAGCAGTAAAAGGACACTCGAAAAACTGTTTTTT. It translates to CASSKRTLEKLFF.

CDR3 sequence (DNA): TGCGCCAGCAGCCCCCAGCCGGGACAAACGCAAGAGACCCAGTACTTC. This sequence encodes CASSPQPGQTQETQYF. The rearrangement joins TRBV5-1 to TRBJ2-5, with D perhaps matching TRBD1 (6 bases). CDR3 length: 16 residues. Germline CDR1 reads SGHRS; CDR2 reads YFSETQ. V gave up 4 bases and J gave up 2 bases, with 18 bases separating them.

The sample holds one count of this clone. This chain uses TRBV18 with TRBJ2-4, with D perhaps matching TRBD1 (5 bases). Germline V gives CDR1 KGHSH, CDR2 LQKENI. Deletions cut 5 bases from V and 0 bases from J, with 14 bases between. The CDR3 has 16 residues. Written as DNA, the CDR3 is TGTGCCAGCTCATCTAACAGGACCCTAGCCAAAAACATTCAGTACTTC. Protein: CASSSNRTLAKNIQYF.

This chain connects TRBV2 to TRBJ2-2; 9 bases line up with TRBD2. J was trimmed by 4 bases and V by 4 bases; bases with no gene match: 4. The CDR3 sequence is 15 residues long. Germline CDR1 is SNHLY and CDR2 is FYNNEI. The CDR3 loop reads CASSGLAGPTGELFF. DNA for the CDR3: TGTGCCAGCAGTGGGCTAGCGGGGCCCACCGGGGAGCTGTTTTTT. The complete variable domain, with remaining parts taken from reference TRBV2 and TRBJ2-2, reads EPEVTQTPSHQVTQMGQEVILRCVPISNHLYFYWYRQILGQKVEFLVSFYNNEISEKSEIFDDQFSVERPDGSNFTLKIRSTKLEDSAMYFCASSGLAGPTGELFFGEGSRLTVL.

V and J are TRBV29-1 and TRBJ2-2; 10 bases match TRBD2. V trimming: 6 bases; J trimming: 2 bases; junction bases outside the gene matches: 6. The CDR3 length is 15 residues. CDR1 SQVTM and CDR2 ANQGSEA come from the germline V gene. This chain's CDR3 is CSVRSGRQNTGELFF. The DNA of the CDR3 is TGCAGCGTCCGTAGCGGGAGGCAAAACACCGGGGAGCTGTTTTTT.

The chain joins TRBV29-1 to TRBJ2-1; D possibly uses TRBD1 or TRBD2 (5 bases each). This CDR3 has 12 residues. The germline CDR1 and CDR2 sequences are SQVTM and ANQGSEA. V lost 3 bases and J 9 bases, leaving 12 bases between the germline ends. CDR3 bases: TGCAGCGTTGAGTATGGGGCGGGTGAGCAGTTCTTC. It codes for CSVEYGAGEQFF.

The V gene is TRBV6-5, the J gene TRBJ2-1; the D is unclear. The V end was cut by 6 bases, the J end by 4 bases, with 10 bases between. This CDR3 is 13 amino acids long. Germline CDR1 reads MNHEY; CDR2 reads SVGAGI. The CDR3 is CASRRPLYNEQFF. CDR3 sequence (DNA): TGTGCCAGCAGGAGACCACTTTACAATGAGCAGTTCTTC.

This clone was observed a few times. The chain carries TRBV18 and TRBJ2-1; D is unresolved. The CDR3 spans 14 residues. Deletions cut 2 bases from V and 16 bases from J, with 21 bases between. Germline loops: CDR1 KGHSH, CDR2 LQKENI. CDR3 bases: TGTGCCAGCTCACCAATATCTCTAGGCAGGCCTCAATTCTTC. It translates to CASSPISLGRPQFF.

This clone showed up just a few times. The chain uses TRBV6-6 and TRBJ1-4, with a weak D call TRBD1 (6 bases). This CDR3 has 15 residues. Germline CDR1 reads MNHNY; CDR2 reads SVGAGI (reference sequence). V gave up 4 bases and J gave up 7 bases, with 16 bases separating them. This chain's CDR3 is CASSSTQGLAEKLFF. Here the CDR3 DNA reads TGTGCCAGCAGTTCCACCCAGGGGTTGGCTGAAAAACTGTTTTTT.